The next 6 T cell receptor beta chains were all read from a single sample in a study of T-cell reconstitution after alpha-beta-depleted transplantation in children. Library preparation (for TCRbeta) was performed with unique molecular identifiers. TCRdb re-called the PCR reads through MiXCR, storing one row per CDR3 protein. The sample includes around 100,000 distinct CDR3 sequences, approximately 8% of them seen just once. The starting material was PBMCs, obtained before TCRalphabeta/CD19-depleted stem cell transplant. The receptors shown here come from a boy aged 2 to 10 with acute lymphoblastic leukemia, due to receive a stem cell transplant.

This clonotype was counted a few times. This chain joins TRBV29-1 and TRBJ1-1, with 10 positions matching TRBD1. CDR3 length: 14 amino acids. Germline lookup yields CDR1 SQVTM and CDR2 ANQGSEA. With V trimmed by 3 bases and J by 0 bases, 1 base remained unmatched. In DNA, the CDR3 is TGCAGCGTTGATGGGACAGGGGTGAACACTGAAGCTTTCTTT. The encoded protein is CSVDGTGVNTEAFF.

The sample holds a few counts of this clonotype. The chain is built from TRBV2 and TRBJ2-5; D uncertain. There are 14 residues in the CDR3. V gave up 0 bases and J gave up 3 bases, with 8 bases separating them. CDR1 and CDR2 from the germline V gene are SNHLY and FYNNEI. The CDR3 loop reads CASSEASPEETQYF. The CDR3 bases are TGTGCCAGCAGTGAAGCGAGCCCGGAAGAGACCCAGTACTTC.

This clonotype was recorded at least ten times. The chain links TRBV5-6 to TRBJ2-2; D is possibly TRBD1 (5 bases). The V gene's germline CDR1 is SGHDT and CDR2 YYEEEE. The CDR3 contains 14 residues. Trimming left V 2 bases short and J 6 bases short, with 11 bases between. CDR3 protein: CASSFRQSAGELFF. The CDR3 bases are TGTGCCAGCAGCTTCCGACAGTCGGCCGGGGAGCTGTTTTTT.

This clonotype was counted at least ten times. V is TRBV11-2 and J is TRBJ1-2; D gene uncertain. Germline CDR1 and CDR2: SGHAT and FQNNGV. The CDR3 runs 13 residues. Deletions cut 1 base from V and 8 bases from J, with 11 bases between. DNA of the CDR3: TGTGCCAGCAGCTTAGGATGGGATACAGGCTACACCTTC. Translating gives CASSLGWDTGYTF.

This clonotype was seen ten or more times. This sequence joins TRBV20-1 and TRBJ1-1; D is perhaps TRBD1 (5 bases). The CDR3 spans 14 residues. Germline CDR1 and CDR2: DFQATT and SNEGSKA (reference sequence). V lost 3 bases to trimming and J lost 4 bases, with 15 bases between them. For the CDR3, the DNA is TGCAGTGCTAGCGAGCAGGGTCGAGGCACTGAAGCTTTCTTT. Translated: CSASEQGRGTEAFF.

This clonotype has at least ten counts. The CDR3 DNA sequence: TGTGCCATCAGTGGAGAGCGGGGGGGCCCAGATACGCAGTATTTT. Encoded protein: CAISGERGGPDTQYF. J is TRBJ2-3 and V is TRBV10-3; 10 nucleotides agree with TRBD2. V dropped 4 bases and J dropped 4; count of bases not matched to a gene: 5. This CDR3 region has 15 residues. Per the germline V gene, CDR1 is ENHRY and CDR2 is SYGVKD.